A selection of T cell receptor beta chains follows, all from one sample in a study of early T cells in non-severe SARS-CoV-2 infection. MiXCR, run by TCRdb on the 5' RACE reads, gives a single entry per CDR3 protein. Of 20,000 to 25,000 distinct CDR3 sequences in the sample, around 4.8% were seen once. The sample taken for sequencing was whole blood. The receptors derive from an adult who was a healthcare worker with PCR-confirmed SARS-CoV-2 infection or an uninfected control (not recorded which). CDR3s include the opening cysteine and the closing phenylalanine or tryptophan. The order of the fields is D gene, V gene, clone size, J gene, CDR3 protein, CDR3 DNA. A D gene is named only where the DNA matches it firmly. Part of the rows lack a size; the others show once, few, many or a class for expanded clones.

d_gene: TRBD2
v_gene: TRBV20-1
abundance: many
j_gene: TRBJ2-1
CDR3aa: CSAGSKSGNSYNEQFF
CDR3nt: TGCAGTGCTGGCTCGAAGAGCGGGAACTCCTACAATGAGCAGTTCTTC

d_gene: TRBD1
v_gene: TRBV19
abundance: many
j_gene: TRBJ2-7
CDR3aa: CASSPLGTGRNEQYF
CDR3nt: TGTGCCAGTAGTCCCCTGGGGACAGGGCGGAACGAGCAGTACTTC

d_gene: TRBD2
v_gene: TRBV19
abundance: many
j_gene: TRBJ2-2
CDR3aa: CASSLPGLPTGELFF
CDR3nt: TGTGCCAGTAGCTTGCCGGGACTACCTACCGGGGAGCTGTTTTTT

d_gene: -
v_gene: TRBV2
abundance: many
j_gene: TRBJ2-1
CDR3aa: CASSSVTSYNEQFF
CDR3nt: TGTGCCAGCAGTTCGGTTACCTCCTACAATGAGCAGTTCTTC

d_gene: TRBD2
v_gene: TRBV19
abundance: -
j_gene: TRBJ2-1
CDR3aa: CASRAGDWRSNEQFF
CDR3nt: TGTGCCAGTAGGGCGGGAGATTGGAGGAGCAATGAGCAGTTCTTC

d_gene: -
v_gene: TRBV5-1
abundance: many
j_gene: TRBJ2-7
CDR3aa: CASSLGFGPSSGQSSEQYF
CDR3nt: TGCGCCAGCAGCTTGGGATTTGGTCCCTCTTCGGGACAATCTAGCGAGCAGTACTTC

d_gene: TRBD2
v_gene: TRBV20-1
abundance: many
j_gene: TRBJ2-1
CDR3aa: CSAITSGGAGEQFF
CDR3nt: TGCAGTGCGATTACTAGCGGGGGGGCAGGTGAGCAGTTCTTC

d_gene: -
v_gene: TRBV7-9
abundance: many
j_gene: TRBJ1-4
CDR3aa: CASSDKTGMTNEKLFF
CDR3nt: TGTGCCAGCAGCGACAAAACAGGGATGACTAATGAAAAACTGTTTTTT

d_gene: -
v_gene: TRBV20-1
abundance: many
j_gene: TRBJ1-5
CDR3aa: CSARPGAVGNQPQHF
CDR3nt: TGCAGTGCCAGGCCCGGGGCGGTGGGCAATCAGCCCCAGCATTTT

d_gene: -
v_gene: TRBV12-3/TRBV12-4
abundance: many
j_gene: TRBJ1-1
CDR3aa: CASGPAGDAEAFF
CDR3nt: TGTGCCAGCGGTCCGGCGGGAGACGCTGAAGCTTTCTTT

d_gene: -
v_gene: TRBV10-2
abundance: many
j_gene: TRBJ2-1
CDR3aa: CASSESGLYYNEQFF
CDR3nt: TGCGCCAGCAGTGAGTCAGGGTTGTACTACAATGAGCAGTTCTTC

d_gene: TRBD1
v_gene: TRBV7-8
abundance: few
j_gene: TRBJ2-2
CDR3aa: CASSVQTGGTGELFF
CDR3nt: TGTGCCAGCAGCGTACAGACAGGGGGCACCGGGGAGCTGTTTTTT

d_gene: -
v_gene: TRBV6-1
abundance: few
j_gene: TRBJ2-1
CDR3aa: CASRTGNEQFF
CDR3nt: TGTGCCAGCAGGACGGGGAATGAGCAGTTCTTC

d_gene: TRBD1
v_gene: TRBV20-1
abundance: many
j_gene: TRBJ2-5
CDR3aa: CSARGGQGDWETQYF
CDR3nt: TGCAGTGCTAGAGGGGGACAGGGGGACTGGGAGACCCAGTACTTC

d_gene: -
v_gene: TRBV20-1
abundance: -
j_gene: TRBJ1-4
CDR3aa: CSAARGANEKLFF
CDR3nt: TGCAGTGCGGCGCGGGGGGCTAATGAAAAACTGTTTTTT

d_gene: -
v_gene: TRBV20-1
abundance: many
j_gene: TRBJ2-4
CDR3aa: CSAPGRRGTSKNIQYF
CDR3nt: TGCAGTGCTCCAGGGAGGAGGGGAACGTCCAAAAACATTCAGTACTTC

d_gene: -
v_gene: TRBV6-5
abundance: many
j_gene: TRBJ1-1
CDR3aa: CASSYRGSVNTEAFF
CDR3nt: TGTGCCAGCAGTTATAGGGGTTCAGTGAACACTGAAGCTTTCTTT

d_gene: -
v_gene: TRBV2
abundance: many
j_gene: TRBJ1-4
CDR3aa: CASSWGKTNEKLFF
CDR3nt: TGTGCCAGCAGCTGGGGGAAGACTAATGAAAAACTGTTTTTT

d_gene: -
v_gene: TRBV18
abundance: -
j_gene: TRBJ1-1
CDR3aa: CASSPRIEGNTEAFF
CDR3nt: TGTGCCAGCTCACCCCGGATTGAGGGGAACACTGAAGCTTTCTTT

d_gene: TRBD2
v_gene: TRBV29-1
abundance: many
j_gene: TRBJ2-3
CDR3aa: CSGRLAGSPDTQYF
CDR3nt: TGCAGCGGGAGACTAGCGGGAAGCCCAGATACGCAGTATTTT

d_gene: -
v_gene: TRBV20-1
abundance: many
j_gene: TRBJ2-5
CDR3aa: CSALTDQETQYF
CDR3nt: TGCAGTGCCCTAACGGACCAAGAGACCCAGTACTTC

d_gene: -
v_gene: TRBV27
abundance: few
j_gene: TRBJ2-3
CDR3aa: CASSSAKGITTDTQYF
CDR3nt: TGTGCCAGCAGCTCCGCCAAGGGAATCACCACAGATACGCAGTATTTT

d_gene: TRBD2
v_gene: TRBV6-2/TRBV6-3
abundance: -
j_gene: TRBJ2-7
CDR3aa: CASISGGVFSYEQYF
CDR3nt: TGTGCCAGCATTAGCGGGGGCGTCTTCTCCTACGAGCAGTACTTC

d_gene: -
v_gene: TRBV20-1
abundance: -
j_gene: TRBJ2-5
CDR3aa: CSARDSTGQETQYF
CDR3nt: TGCAGTGCTAGAGATAGCACAGGGCAAGAGACCCAGTACTTC

d_gene: -
v_gene: TRBV7-8
abundance: -
j_gene: TRBJ2-2
CDR3aa: CASSLMRQSPTGELFF
CDR3nt: TGTGCCAGCAGCTTAATGCGGCAGTCCCCCACCGGGGAGCTGTTTTTT

d_gene: -
v_gene: TRBV29-1
abundance: few
j_gene: TRBJ1-5
CDR3aa: CSAREDGNQPQHF
CDR3nt: TGCAGCGCCAGGGAGGACGGCAATCAGCCCCAGCATTTT

d_gene: -
v_gene: TRBV6-5
abundance: few
j_gene: TRBJ1-1
CDR3aa: CASSYDSWSTEAFF
CDR3nt: TGTGCCAGCAGTTACGACAGTTGGAGCACTGAAGCTTTCTTT

d_gene: -
v_gene: TRBV5-5
abundance: many
j_gene: TRBJ2-1
CDR3aa: CASSPTGLGRNEQFF
CDR3nt: TGTGCCAGCAGTCCGACAGGACTAGGGAGGAATGAGCAGTTCTTC

d_gene: -
v_gene: TRBV5-1
abundance: many
j_gene: TRBJ1-1
CDR3aa: CASSLDPNTEAFF
CDR3nt: TGCGCCAGCAGCTTGGATCCGAACACTGAAGCTTTCTTT

d_gene: -
v_gene: TRBV7-2
abundance: -
j_gene: TRBJ1-1
CDR3aa: CASSTTPHGAIEAFF
CDR3nt: TGTGCCAGCAGCACTACCCCGCATGGGGCCATTGAAGCTTTCTTT

d_gene: TRBD1
v_gene: TRBV6-5
abundance: many
j_gene: TRBJ1-4
CDR3aa: CASSSQGAVREKLFF
CDR3nt: TGTGCCAGCAGCTCCCAGGGGGCCGTGCGGGAAAAACTGTTTTTT

d_gene: TRBD2
v_gene: TRBV24-1
abundance: -
j_gene: TRBJ2-2
CDR3aa: CATSELAGTNTGELFF
CDR3nt: TGTGCCACCAGTGAACTAGCGGGCACGAACACCGGGGAGCTGTTTTTT

d_gene: -
v_gene: TRBV19
abundance: -
j_gene: TRBJ2-1
CDR3aa: CASSPQPVLVHEQFF
CDR3nt: TGTGCCAGTAGTCCACAACCGGTCCTAGTTCATGAGCAGTTCTTC

d_gene: -
v_gene: TRBV11-3
abundance: few
j_gene: TRBJ1-6
CDR3aa: CASSLGRPSSYNSPLHF
CDR3nt: TGTGCCAGCAGCTTAGGCAGGCCGAGCTCCTATAATTCACCCCTCCACTTT

d_gene: -
v_gene: TRBV5-4
abundance: many
j_gene: TRBJ2-7
CDR3aa: CASSLGAGLSYEQYF
CDR3nt: TGTGCCAGCAGCTTGGGAGCAGGGCTCTCCTACGAGCAGTACTTC

d_gene: -
v_gene: TRBV7-9
abundance: many
j_gene: TRBJ1-3
CDR3aa: CASSLEGRLSGNTIYF
CDR3nt: TGTGCCAGCAGCTTAGAGGGCCGTCTCTCTGGAAACACCATATATTTT

d_gene: TRBD1
v_gene: TRBV19
abundance: many
j_gene: TRBJ1-5
CDR3aa: CASSIPSDRGLNGNQPQHF
CDR3nt: TGTGCCAGTAGTATCCCCTCGGACAGGGGGCTTAATGGCAATCAGCCCCAGCATTTT

d_gene: -
v_gene: TRBV30
abundance: few
j_gene: TRBJ1-6
CDR3aa: CAWSAGSTGGSPLHF
CDR3nt: TGTGCCTGGAGCGCCGGGAGCACGGGCGGTTCACCCCTCCACTTT

d_gene: -
v_gene: TRBV7-6
abundance: -
j_gene: TRBJ2-2
CDR3aa: CASSSDGTGELFF
CDR3nt: TGTGCCAGCAGCTCGGACGGGACCGGGGAGCTGTTTTTT

d_gene: TRBD1
v_gene: TRBV24-1
abundance: many
j_gene: TRBJ1-1
CDR3aa: CATSESGGSEAFF
CDR3nt: TGTGCCACCAGTGAATCAGGGGGCTCCGAAGCTTTCTTT

d_gene: TRBD2
v_gene: TRBV7-8
abundance: many
j_gene: TRBJ2-3
CDR3aa: CASSRSGGRAGADTQYF
CDR3nt: TGTGCCAGCAGCCGGAGCGGCGGGCGAGCGGGGGCCGATACGCAGTATTTT